This TCR beta chain was sequenced in a study of blood T cell repertoires in COVID-19. At the level of the study: T cells, B-cell-depleted T cells, or PBMCs provided the cDNA or gDNA that served as material.

Data came from immunoSEQ multiplex PCR; TCRdb stores just in-frame clones and leaves some out. The sample has about 260,000 clones, under 90% seen once; the top ten hold more than 8%. CDR1 and CDR2 (germline): MNHEY, SVGEGT. CDR3 length: 13 amino acids. Trimming removed 4 bases from V and 10 bases from J; junction bases left unmatched: 9. This TCR was recovered from a woman aged 45-65 years who had recovered from COVID-19. V usage is TRBV6-2 or TRBV6-3 and J usage is TRBJ1-1; 7 bases are a match to TRBD1. The sequenced sample consisted of peripheral blood. The DNA for the CDR3 is TGTGCCAGCAGTTTCTCCAGCCAGGGGGGAGCTTTCTTT. Translation gives CASSFSSQGGAFF.